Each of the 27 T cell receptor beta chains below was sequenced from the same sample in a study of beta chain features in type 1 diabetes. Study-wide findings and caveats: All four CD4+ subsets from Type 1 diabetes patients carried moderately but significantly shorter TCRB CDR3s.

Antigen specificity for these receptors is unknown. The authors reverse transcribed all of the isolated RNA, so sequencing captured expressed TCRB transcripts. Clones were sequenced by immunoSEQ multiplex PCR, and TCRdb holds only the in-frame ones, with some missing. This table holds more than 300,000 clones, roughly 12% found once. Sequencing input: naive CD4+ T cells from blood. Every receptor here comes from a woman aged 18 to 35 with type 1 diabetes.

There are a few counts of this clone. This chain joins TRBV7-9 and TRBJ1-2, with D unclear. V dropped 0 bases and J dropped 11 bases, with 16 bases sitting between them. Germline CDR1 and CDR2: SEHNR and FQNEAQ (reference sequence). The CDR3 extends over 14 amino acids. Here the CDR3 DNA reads TGTGCCAGCAGCTTAGCCGGTTACCTGGAGAGGTACACCTTC. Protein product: CASSLAGYLERYTF.

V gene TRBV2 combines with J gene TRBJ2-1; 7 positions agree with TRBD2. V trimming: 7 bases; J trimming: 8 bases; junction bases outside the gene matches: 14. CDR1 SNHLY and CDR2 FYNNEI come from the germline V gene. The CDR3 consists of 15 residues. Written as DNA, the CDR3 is TGTGCCAGCAAAGGGGACTATCGGATCCCCCATGAGCAGTTCTTC. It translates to CASKGDYRIPHEQFF.

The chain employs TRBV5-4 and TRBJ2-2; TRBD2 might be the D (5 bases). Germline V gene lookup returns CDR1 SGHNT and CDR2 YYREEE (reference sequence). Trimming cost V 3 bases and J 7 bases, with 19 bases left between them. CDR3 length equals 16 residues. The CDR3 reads CASSSDPEGSGGELFF. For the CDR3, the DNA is TGTGCCAGCAGCTCGGACCCCGAGGGCTCTGGCGGGGAGCTGTTTTTT.

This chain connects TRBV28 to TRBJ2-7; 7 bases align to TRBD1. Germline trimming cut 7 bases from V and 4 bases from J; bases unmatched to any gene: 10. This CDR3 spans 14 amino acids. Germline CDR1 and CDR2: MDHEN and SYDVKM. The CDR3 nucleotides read TGTGCCAGCACGGCCGGGACAGCGACATACGAGCAGTACTTC. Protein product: CASTAGTATYEQYF.

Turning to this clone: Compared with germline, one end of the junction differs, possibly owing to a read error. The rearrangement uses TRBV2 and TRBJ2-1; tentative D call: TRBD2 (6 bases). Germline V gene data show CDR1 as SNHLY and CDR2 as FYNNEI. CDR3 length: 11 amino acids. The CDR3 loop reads CASSEGLGGVF. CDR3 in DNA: TGTGCCAGCAGTGAGGGCCTTGGAGGGGTCTTC.

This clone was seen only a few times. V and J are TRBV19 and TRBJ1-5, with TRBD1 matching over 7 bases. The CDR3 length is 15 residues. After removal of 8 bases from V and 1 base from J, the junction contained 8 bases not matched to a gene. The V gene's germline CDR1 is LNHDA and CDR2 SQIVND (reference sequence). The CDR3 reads CASGTEEISNQPQHF. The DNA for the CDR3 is TGTGCCAGTGGGACAGAAGAAATCAGCAATCAGCCCCAGCATTTT.

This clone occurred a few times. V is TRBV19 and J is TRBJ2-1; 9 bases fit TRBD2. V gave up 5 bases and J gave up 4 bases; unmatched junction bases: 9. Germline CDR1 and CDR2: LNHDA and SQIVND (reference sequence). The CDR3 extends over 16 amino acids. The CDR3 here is CASSPRGGLVYNEQFF. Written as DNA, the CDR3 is TGTGCCAGTAGTCCGCGGGGGGGCCTTGTTTACAATGAGCAGTTCTTC.

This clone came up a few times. The CDR3 loop is CASSLGAARGQHF. As DNA, the CDR3 is TGTGCCAGCAGTTTAGGAGCCGCGAGAGGCCAGCATTTT. The rearrangement joins TRBV28 to TRBJ1-5; D is unclear. The CDR3 is 13 amino acids. Germline assignment: CDR1 MDHEN and CDR2 SYDVKM. Trimming took 2 bases from V and 12 from J, leaving 14 bases between them.

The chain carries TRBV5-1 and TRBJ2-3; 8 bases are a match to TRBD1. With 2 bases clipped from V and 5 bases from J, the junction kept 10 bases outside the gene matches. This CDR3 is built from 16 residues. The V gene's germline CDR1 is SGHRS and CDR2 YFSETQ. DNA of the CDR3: TGCGCCAGCAGCTTACAGACCAGGGGGCAAGGAGATACGCAGTATTTT. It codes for CASSLQTRGQGDTQYF.

The CDR3 here is CSLGRGTTDTQYF. In DNA form, the CDR3 reads TGCAGCCTTGGGAGGGGAACCACAGATACGCAGTATTTT. V gene TRBV29-1 combines with J gene TRBJ2-3; 7 bases align to TRBD2. The CDR3 runs to 13 residues. J gave up 2 bases and V 8 bases, and 7 bases lay outside the gene matches. Germline V gene lookup returns CDR1 SQVTM and CDR2 ANQGSEA.

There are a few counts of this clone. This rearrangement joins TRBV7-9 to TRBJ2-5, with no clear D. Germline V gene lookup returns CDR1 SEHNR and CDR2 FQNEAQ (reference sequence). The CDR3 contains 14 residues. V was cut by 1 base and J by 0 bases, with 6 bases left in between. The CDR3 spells CASSLVIYQETQYF. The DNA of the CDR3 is TGTGCCAGCAGCTTAGTTATATACCAAGAGACCCAGTACTTC.

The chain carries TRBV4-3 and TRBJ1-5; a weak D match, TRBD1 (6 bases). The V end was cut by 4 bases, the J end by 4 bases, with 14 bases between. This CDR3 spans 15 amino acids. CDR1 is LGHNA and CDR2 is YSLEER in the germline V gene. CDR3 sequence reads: CASSLSWTANQPQHF. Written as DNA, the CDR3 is TGCGCCAGCAGCCTTTCTTGGACAGCTAATCAGCCCCAGCATTTT.

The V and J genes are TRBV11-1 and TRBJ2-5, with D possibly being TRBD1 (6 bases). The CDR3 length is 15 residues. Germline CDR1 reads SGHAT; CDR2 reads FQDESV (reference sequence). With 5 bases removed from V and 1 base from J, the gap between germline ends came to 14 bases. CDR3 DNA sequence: TGTGCCAGCAGCCTTGCGGCAGGGGTCCAAGAGACCCAGTACTTC. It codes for CASSLAAGVQETQYF. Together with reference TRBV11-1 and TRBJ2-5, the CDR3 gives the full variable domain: EAEVAQSPRYKITEKSQAVAFWCDPISGHATLYWYRQILGQGPELLVQFQDESVVDDSQLPKDRFSAERLKGVDSTLKIQPAELGDSAMYLCASSLAAGVQETQYFGPGTRLLVL.

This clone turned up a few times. The CDR3 loop is CASSRSGTSEQYF. In DNA form, the CDR3 reads TGTGCCAGCAGCCGTAGTGGGACATCCGAGCAGTACTTC. This chain links TRBV2 with TRBJ2-7; D is possibly TRBD1 (6 bases). The germline V and J ends were trimmed by 6 bases and 6 bases, with 15 bases remaining between them. Germline assignment: CDR1 SNHLY and CDR2 FYNNEI. The CDR3 totals 13 residues.

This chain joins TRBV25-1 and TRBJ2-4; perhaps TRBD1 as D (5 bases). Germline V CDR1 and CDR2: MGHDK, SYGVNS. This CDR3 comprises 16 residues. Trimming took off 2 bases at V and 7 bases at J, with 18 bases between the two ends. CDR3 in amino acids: CASSELSGRGRNIQYF. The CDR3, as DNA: TGTGCCAGCAGTGAACTGTCAGGGCGCGGCAGGAACATTCAGTACTTC.

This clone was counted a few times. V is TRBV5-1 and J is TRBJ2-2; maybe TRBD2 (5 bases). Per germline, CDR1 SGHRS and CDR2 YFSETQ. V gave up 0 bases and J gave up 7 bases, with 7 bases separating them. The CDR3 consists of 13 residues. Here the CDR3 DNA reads TGCGCCAGCAGCTTGGCGGGGATCGGGGAGCTGTTTTTT. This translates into CASSLAGIGELFF.

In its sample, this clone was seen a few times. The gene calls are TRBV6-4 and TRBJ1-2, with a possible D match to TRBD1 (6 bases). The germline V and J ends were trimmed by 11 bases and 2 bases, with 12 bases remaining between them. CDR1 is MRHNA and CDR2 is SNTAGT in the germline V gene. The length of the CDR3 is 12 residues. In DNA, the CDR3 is TGTGCCGCTCGGGACAAAAACTATGGCTACACCTTC. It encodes CAARDKNYGYTF.

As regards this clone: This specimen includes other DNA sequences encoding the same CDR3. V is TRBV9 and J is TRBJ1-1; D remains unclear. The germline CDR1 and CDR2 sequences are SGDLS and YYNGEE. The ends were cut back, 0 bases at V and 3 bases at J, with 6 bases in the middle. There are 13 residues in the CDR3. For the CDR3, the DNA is TGTGCCAGCAGCGTAGACGGTGACACTGAAGCTTTCTTT. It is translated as CASSVDGDTEAFF.

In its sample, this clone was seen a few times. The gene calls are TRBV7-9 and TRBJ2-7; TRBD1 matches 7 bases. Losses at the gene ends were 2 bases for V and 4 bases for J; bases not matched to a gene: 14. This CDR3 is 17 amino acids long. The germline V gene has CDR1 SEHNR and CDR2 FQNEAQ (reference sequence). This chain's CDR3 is CASSLKLGDSIFYEQYF. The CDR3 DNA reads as TGTGCCAGCAGCTTAAAACTCGGGGACAGCATTTTTTACGAGCAGTACTTC. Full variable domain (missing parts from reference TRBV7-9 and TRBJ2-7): DTGVSQNPRHKITKRGQNVTFRCDPISEHNRLYWYRQTLGQGPEFLTYFQNEAQLEKSRLLSDRFSAERPKGSFSTLEIQRTEQGDSAMYLCASSLKLGDSIFYEQYFGPGTRLTVT.

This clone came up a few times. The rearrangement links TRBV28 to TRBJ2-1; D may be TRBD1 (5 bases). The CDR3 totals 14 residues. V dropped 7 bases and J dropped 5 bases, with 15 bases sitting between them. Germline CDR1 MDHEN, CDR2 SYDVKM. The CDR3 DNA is TGTGCCAGCAAAGACAGTAACTACGACAATGAGCAGTTCTTC. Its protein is CASKDSNYDNEQFF.

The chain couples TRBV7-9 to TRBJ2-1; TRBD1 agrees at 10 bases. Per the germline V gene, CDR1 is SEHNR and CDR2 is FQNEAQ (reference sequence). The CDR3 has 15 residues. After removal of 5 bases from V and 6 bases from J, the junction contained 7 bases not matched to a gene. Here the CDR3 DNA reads TGTGCCAGCAGCCTCGGACAGGGGGTGATCAATGAGCAGTTCTTC. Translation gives CASSLGQGVINEQFF.

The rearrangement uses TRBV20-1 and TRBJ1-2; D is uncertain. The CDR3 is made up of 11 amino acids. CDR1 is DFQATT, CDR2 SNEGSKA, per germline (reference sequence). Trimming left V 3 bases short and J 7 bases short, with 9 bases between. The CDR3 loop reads CSASPPGGYTF. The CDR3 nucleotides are TGCAGTGCTAGCCCCCCGGGTGGCTACACCTTC.

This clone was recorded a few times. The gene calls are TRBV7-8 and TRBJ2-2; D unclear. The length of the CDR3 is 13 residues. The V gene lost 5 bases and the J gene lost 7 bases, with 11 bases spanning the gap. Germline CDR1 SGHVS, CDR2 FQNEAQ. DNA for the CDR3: TGTGCCAGCAGCCCCCGGGTTTACGGGGAGCTGTTTTTT. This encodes CASSPRVYGELFF.

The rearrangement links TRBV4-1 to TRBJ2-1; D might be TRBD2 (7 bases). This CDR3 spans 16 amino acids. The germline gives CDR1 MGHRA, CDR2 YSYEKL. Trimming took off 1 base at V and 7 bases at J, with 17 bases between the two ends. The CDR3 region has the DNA TGCGCCAGCAGCCAAGTGAGCGGGACACCCCCGAATGAGCAGTTCTTC. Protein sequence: CASSQVSGTPPNEQFF.

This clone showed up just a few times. CDR3 nucleotides: TGCGCCACCAAGGCGGGGTCCGCCTACAATGAGCAGTTCTTC. As protein: CATKAGSAYNEQFF. V is TRBV5-1 and J is TRBJ2-1; D might be TRBD2 (6 bases). Deletions cut 9 bases from V and 2 bases from J, with 15 bases between. The CDR3 spans 14 residues. The germline V gene encodes CDR1 SGHRS and CDR2 YFSETQ.

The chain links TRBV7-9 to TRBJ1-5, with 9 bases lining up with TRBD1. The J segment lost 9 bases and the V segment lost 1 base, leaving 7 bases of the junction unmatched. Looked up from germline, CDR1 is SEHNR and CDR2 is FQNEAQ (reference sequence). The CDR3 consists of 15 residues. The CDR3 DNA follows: TGTGCCAGCAGCTTAGGGGGGACAGGGTACCGGCCCCAGCATTTT. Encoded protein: CASSLGGTGYRPQHF.

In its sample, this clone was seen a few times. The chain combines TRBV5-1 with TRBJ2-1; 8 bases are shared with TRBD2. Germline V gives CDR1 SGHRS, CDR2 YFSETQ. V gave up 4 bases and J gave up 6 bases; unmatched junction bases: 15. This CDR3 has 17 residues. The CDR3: CASSPFGAGGLVNEQFF. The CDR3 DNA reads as TGCGCCAGCAGCCCCTTCGGGGCGGGAGGATTGGTCAATGAGCAGTTCTTC.